One and the same sample provided the 16 T cell receptor beta chains below, sequenced in a study of regulatory T cells in long-lasting Graves disease (dated by TCRdb to about 2021). The method behind the library was multiplex PCR. The sequencing machine was an Illumina HiSeq 4000. iRepertoire HTBI primers and Arm-PCR amplification of CDR3 regions were used to construct TCR beta libraries. TCRdb's own reprocessing of the public reads used fastp at Q25 and MiXCR and kept productive beta chains. Every entry covers one CDR3 protein and lists the most common genes and DNA from its rows. The sample yields fewer than 550,000 distinct CDR3 sequences; roughly 21% were counted once. Roughly 7% of the sample comes from the top ten. Sample time point, as interpreted from the label and publication: persistent/refractory GD, antithyroid drugs over 5 years with positive TRAb. RNA was extracted from PBMCs in TRIzol for both TCR sequencing and RNA sequencing.

Sample: peripheral blood mononuclear cells (PBMCs), taken when the disease was refractory, from a patient treated with antithyroid drugs. The receptors shown here come from a female donor with Graves disease.

Of note for this clonotype: Since a much larger clone is just one base distant, this may be a read error. The V call is TRBV7-9, the J call TRBJ2-7, with a tentative D call TRBD2 (5 bases). Germline CDR1 SEHNR, CDR2 FQNEAQ (reference sequence). The CDR3 totals 15 residues. Trimming left V 6 bases short and J 5 bases short, with 20 bases between. Here the CDR3 reads CASSEAEGRQDEQYF. The DNA for the CDR3 is TGTGCCAGCAGTGAGGCAGAGGGCCGACAAGACGAGCAGTACTTC.

This clonotype was recorded many times. The chain has TRBV6-1 and TRBJ2-7; TRBD1 matches at 7 bases. Germline V gene sequence: CDR1 MNHNS, CDR2 SASEGT. V trimming: 6 bases; J trimming: 5 bases; junction bases outside the gene matches: 16. This CDR3 contains 16 residues. This chain's CDR3 is CASRQDRLWVPHEQYF. CDR3 coding DNA: TGTGCCAGCAGGCAGGACAGGCTTTGGGTTCCCCACGAGCAGTACTTC.

This clonotype has at least ten counts. The chain employs TRBV11-2 and TRBJ1-2; 8 bases fit TRBD1. The CDR3 runs 12 residues. Germline loops: CDR1 SGHAT, CDR2 FQNNGV. V lost 5 bases, J lost 6 bases, and 2 bases stayed unmatched. CDR3 in amino acids: CASSMDRDGYTF. In DNA, the CDR3 is TGTGCCAGCAGCATGGACAGGGATGGCTACACCTTC.

The DNA for the CDR3 is TGCAGTGCCACCCTGACAGGGAATAGCAATCAGCCCCAGCATTTT. It is translated as CSATLTGNSNQPQHF. The genes are TRBV20-1 and TRBJ1-5, with TRBD1 matching 7 bases. With V trimmed by 6 bases and J by 0 bases, 8 bases remained unmatched. The CDR3 sequence is 15 residues long. Looked up from germline, CDR1 is DFQATT and CDR2 is SNEGSKA (reference sequence).

This clonotype was observed a single time. This chain connects TRBV10-3 to TRBJ2-3; D remains ambiguous. Germline V gene sequence: CDR1 ENHRY, CDR2 SYGVKD. The CDR3 runs to 15 residues. The ends were cut back, 5 bases at V and 2 bases at J, with 14 bases in the middle. The CDR3 DNA reads as TGTGCCATCAGTCAGAAGGACGCATCCACAGATACGCAGTATTTT. Translating gives CAISQKDASTDTQYF.

This clonotype has at least ten counts. The J gene is TRBJ1-1, the V gene TRBV28; D perhaps matches TRBD1 (5 bases). The CDR3 extends over 13 amino acids. Germline V gene data show CDR1 as MDHEN and CDR2 as SYDVKM. Trimming removed 7 bases from V and 12 bases from J, with 21 bases in between. This CDR3 reads CASTPVWGVNSFF. The CDR3 bases are TGTGCCAGCACCCCGGTCTGGGGGGTTAATTCTTTCTTT.

The gene calls are TRBV3-1 and TRBJ2-4; D remains ambiguous. CDR1 is LGHDT, CDR2 YNNKEL, per germline (reference sequence). V was pared by 1 base and J by 4 bases, with 8 bases between. The CDR3 runs to 14 residues. CDR3 protein: CASSQAGEKNIQYF. The CDR3 DNA reads as TGTGCCAGCAGCCAAGCGGGCGAGAAAAACATTCAGTACTTC.

Concerning this clonotype itself: This may be a read error, as it is one base from a much larger clone. The chain combines TRBV3-1 with TRBJ1-5; 9 bases agree with TRBD1. With V trimmed by 4 bases and J by 6 bases, 1 base remained unmatched. Germline V lookup: CDR1 LGHDT, CDR2 YNNKEL (reference sequence). The CDR3 extends over 13 amino acids. CDR3 sequence (DNA): TGTGCCAGCAGCCGGGACAGGGTTCAGCCCCAGCATTTT. Protein sequence: CASSRDRVQPQHF.

The V and J genes are TRBV7-2 and TRBJ2-2; 8 nucleotides match TRBD2. The CDR3 contains 16 residues. Germline CDR1 reads SGHTA; CDR2 reads FQGNSA. J was trimmed by 4 bases and V by 0 bases; bases with no gene match: 4. The CDR3 reads CASSLAVGGGTGELFF. In DNA, the CDR3 is TGTGCCAGCAGCTTAGCCGTCGGGGGGGGCACCGGGGAGCTGTTTTTT.

This clonotype has at least ten counts. The rearrangement links TRBV20-1 to TRBJ1-2; 9 nucleotides agree with TRBD1. Germline V gene data show CDR1 as DFQATT and CDR2 as SNEGSKA (reference sequence). This CDR3 contains 12 residues. Unmatched junction bases numbered 5, after V lost 1 base and J lost 11 bases. The CDR3 region has the DNA TGCAGTGCTAGAGGAAGACAGGGGGTTTACACCTTC. Amino acids: CSARGRQGVYTF.

This clonotype was found many times. V gene TRBV20-1 combines with J gene TRBJ2-5, with 8 bases fitting TRBD1. The CDR3 covers 14 residues. V was clipped by 5 bases and J by 5 bases; unmatched bases: 10. Per germline, CDR1 DFQATT and CDR2 SNEGSKA (reference sequence). The CDR3 bases are TGCAGTGCTCCAGGGGCAGGGGGCCGGGAGACCCAGTACTTC. This encodes CSAPGAGGRETQYF.

This clonotype was seen at least ten times. The genes are TRBV28 and TRBJ2-7; possibly TRBD2 for D (6 bases). CDR1 and CDR2 from the germline V gene are MDHEN and SYDVKM. V was cut by 2 bases and J by 0 bases, with 8 bases left in between. The CDR3 contains 14 residues. The CDR3: CASSLTGLSYEQYF. The CDR3 region has the DNA TGTGCCAGCAGTTTAACGGGACTCTCCTACGAGCAGTACTTC.

The V call is TRBV3-1, the J call TRBJ2-2; 11 positions agree with TRBD2. In germline, CDR1 is LGHDT, CDR2 YNNKEL (reference sequence). V lost 0 bases to trimming and J lost 6 bases; unmatched junction nucleotides: 9. The CDR3 length is 18 residues. CDR3 nucleotide sequence: TGTGCCAGCAGCCAAGACAAACTAGCGGGAGCGGCTGCCGGGGAGCTGTTTTTT. As protein: CASSQDKLAGAAAGELFF.

The chain couples TRBV5-4 to TRBJ1-2; TRBD1 might be the D (6 bases). V gave up 1 base and J gave up 4 bases, with 14 bases separating them. This CDR3 has 15 amino acids. Per germline, CDR1 SGHNT and CDR2 YYREEE (reference sequence). The CDR3: CASSLQGGGGYGYTF. DNA for the CDR3: TGTGCCAGCAGCTTGCAAGGGGGTGGAGGCTATGGCTACACCTTC.

This clonotype was picked up a small number of times. V usage is TRBV18 and J usage is TRBJ1-4; D possibly corresponds to TRBD1 (6 bases). This CDR3 has 15 residues. V shed 3 bases and J shed 5 bases, with 13 bases lying between them. The germline V gene encodes CDR1 KGHSH and CDR2 LQKENI. CDR3: CASSPPQGMNEKLFF. CDR3 coding DNA: TGTGCCAGCTCACCCCCGCAGGGGATGAATGAAAAACTGTTTTTT.

In its sample, this clonotype was seen many times. The chain links TRBV12-3 or TRBV12-4 to TRBJ2-7; TRBD2 aligns across 14 bases. This CDR3 is 15 amino acids long. With V trimmed by 4 bases and J by 6 bases, 5 bases remained unmatched. As DNA, the CDR3 is TGTGCCAGCAGTTGGGGAGGGACTAGCGGGAGCGAGCAGTACTTC. Encoded protein: CASSWGGTSGSEQYF.